The 30 T cell receptor beta chains below come from one sample, sequenced in a study of cytomegalovirus exposure and HLA in healthy donors. PCR employed 60 Vbeta and 13 Jbeta primers. Profiled with immunoSEQ multiplex PCR; TCRdb holds only in-frame clones, not every one. Of roughly 180,000 clones listed, 80% to 90% are singletons. Material: PBMCs. These receptors all come from a male donor in good health and CMV-seronegative.

The chain couples TRBV15 to TRBJ1-4; 8 bases align to TRBD1. V lost 1 base and J lost 4; bases outside the gene matches: 5. The V gene's germline CDR1 is LNHNV and CDR2 YYDKDF (reference sequence). The CDR3 extends over 16 amino acids. The CDR3 bases are TGTGCCACCAGCAGAGCCGGGACAGGCCTTAATGAAAAACTGTTTTTT. Its translation is CATSRAGTGLNEKLFF.

The gene calls are TRBV19 and TRBJ1-1; the D is unclear. The CDR3 is 15 residues long. Trimming stripped 5 bases from V and 2 bases from J, with 15 bases between. Germline CDR1 LNHDA, CDR2 SQIVND (reference sequence). The CDR3 DNA reads as TGTGCCAGTAGTGCTAGACGGTCTGCAAACACTGAAGCTTTCTTT. It encodes CASSARRSANTEAFF.

This chain connects TRBV4-3 to TRBJ1-4; D is undetermined. Looked up from germline, CDR1 is LGHNA and CDR2 is YSLEER. CDR3 length: 17 residues. With 2 bases removed from V and 8 bases from J, the gap between germline ends came to 21 bases. The CDR3 protein is CASSQQTGGRVQEKLFF. CDR3 sequence (DNA): TGCGCCAGCAGCCAACAAACGGGTGGGAGGGTGCAGGAAAAACTGTTTTTT.

Turning to this clone: Other DNA sequences in the same sample also yield this CDR3. CDR3 sequence reads: CSVAGTDTQYF. The CDR3 bases are TGCAGCGTTGCCGGCACAGATACGCAGTATTTT. The gene calls are TRBV29-1 and TRBJ2-3, with D unclear. The V end was cut by 4 bases, the J end by 1 base, with 3 bases between. Germline CDR1 and CDR2: SQVTM and ANQGSEA. The CDR3 loop spans 11 amino acids.

CDR3 DNA: TGTGCCAGCAGTTACTACCGGGGACAGGGCTACGAGCAGTACTTC. This encodes CASSYYRGQGYEQYF. The V call is TRBV6-6, the J call TRBJ2-7; 9 bases are shared with TRBD1. The junction had 4 bases not matched to a gene; V was cut back by 1 base and J by 3 bases. The CDR3 has 15 residues. The germline gives CDR1 MNHNY, CDR2 SVGAGI (reference sequence).

J is TRBJ2-1 and V is TRBV27; weak D call: TRBD1 (6 bases). The germline CDR1 and CDR2 sequences are MNHEY and SMNVEV (reference sequence). Trimming shortened V by 0 bases and J by 5 bases, and 8 bases separated the two germline ends. CDR3 length equals 14 residues. DNA for the CDR3: TGTGCCAGCAGTTTATCGGACAGAAACAATGAGCAGTTCTTC. It specifies CASSLSDRNNEQFF.

The chain is built from TRBV6-5 and TRBJ2-3, with 9 bases lining up with TRBD2. After removal of 4 bases from V and 4 bases from J, the junction contained 6 bases not matched to a gene. CDR3 length: 15 residues. The germline CDR1 and CDR2 sequences are MNHEY and SVGAGI. CDR3 DNA sequence: TGTGCCAGCAGTTTGGTAGCGGGGGAAGCAGATACGCAGTATTTT. This codes for CASSLVAGEADTQYF.

The J gene is TRBJ2-7, the V gene TRBV9; D may be TRBD1 (6 bases). The CDR3 is 13 amino acids. Trimming pared 4 bases from V and 6 bases from J, leaving 14 bases between. CDR1 is SGDLS, CDR2 YYNGEE, per germline. The CDR3: CASSLQQGFEQYF. The CDR3 DNA reads TGTGCCAGCAGCCTCCAACAGGGTTTCGAGCAGTACTTC.

This clone has at least ten counts. The rearrangement links TRBV5-1 to TRBJ2-1; a weak D match, TRBD2 (6 bases). Germline CDR1 SGHRS, CDR2 YFSETQ. The CDR3 contains 13 residues. V lost 0 bases, J lost 10 bases, and 11 bases lay in between. The CDR3 protein is CASSLAGGREQFF. CDR3 coding DNA: TGCGCCAGCAGCTTGGCCGGGGGTCGGGAGCAGTTCTTC.

The CDR3, as DNA: TGTGCCAGCAGTTACTCGGTCAGGGCCTACGAGCAGTACTTC. Translation: CASSYSVRAYEQYF. V is TRBV6-6 and J is TRBJ2-7, with TRBD1 as a possible D gene (5 bases). V lost 0 bases, J lost 2 bases, and 8 bases lay in between. Germline V gene data show CDR1 as MNHNY and CDR2 as SVGAGI (reference sequence). CDR3 length: 14 amino acids.

Worth noting for this clone: The junction does not match germline at one end; this may be a read error. V is TRBV7-9 and J is TRBJ2-7; 9 bases fit TRBD2. Germline V CDR1 and CDR2: SEHNR, FQNEAQ (reference sequence). The CDR3 covers 13 residues. The CDR3 here is CSSSQAGGYEQYF. The DNA for the CDR3 is TGTTCCAGCAGCCAAGCGGGAGGCTACGAGCAGTACTTC. Full variable domain (missing parts from reference TRBV7-9 and TRBJ2-7): DTGVSQNPRHKITKRGQNVTFRCDPISEHNRLYWYRQTLGQGPEFLTYFQNEAQLEKSRLLSDRFSAERPKGSFSTLEIQRTEQGDSAMYLCSSSQAGGYEQYFGPGTRLTVT.

This clone has just a few counts. This chain connects TRBV28 to TRBJ1-5; D remains ambiguous. Between the trimmed V and J ends, which lost 1 base and 4 bases, there was a span of 11 bases. The length of the CDR3 is 15 residues. Per germline, CDR1 MDHEN and CDR2 SYDVKM. The CDR3, as DNA: TGTGCCAGCAGTTTATTCAGGACTACTAATCAGCCCCAGCATTTT. This translates into CASSLFRTTNQPQHF.

The chain has TRBV27 and TRBJ2-3; weak D call: TRBD2 (6 bases). The CDR3 length is 19 residues. V lost 3 bases and J lost 1, with 23 bases in between. From germline, CDR1 is MNHEY and CDR2 SMNVEV (reference sequence). The CDR3 reads CASSFRGRPSWEGTDTQYF. The DNA of the CDR3 is TGTGCCAGCAGTTTCCGGGGCCGTCCATCATGGGAGGGCACAGATACGCAGTATTTT.

This clone was seen a handful of times. The chain uses TRBV5-4 and TRBJ2-2, with TRBD1 identical over 7 bases. V lost 0 bases to trimming and J lost 4 bases; unmatched junction nucleotides: 6. Per the germline V gene, CDR1 is SGHNT and CDR2 is YYREEE (reference sequence). The CDR3 length is 16 residues. The CDR3 region is CASSLGSDRSTGELFF. CDR3 in DNA: TGTGCCAGCAGCTTGGGGTCGGACAGGAGCACCGGGGAGCTGTTTTTT.

This rearrangement joins TRBV11-3 to TRBJ2-7; the match to TRBD1 covers 9 bases. Germline CDR1 and CDR2: SGHNT and YENEEA. With 4 bases clipped from V and 5 bases from J, the junction kept 9 bases outside the gene matches. CDR3 length equals 15 residues. CDR3 amino acids: CASSSNRGRTNEQYF. In nucleotides, the CDR3 is TGTGCCAGCAGCTCTAACAGGGGGCGTACGAACGAGCAGTACTTC.

The table lists this clone with a few counts. The chain couples TRBV6-5 to TRBJ1-5; D may be TRBD1 (5 bases). V lost 6 bases and J 7 bases, leaving 13 bases between the germline ends. CDR3 length equals 13 residues. Germline V CDR1 and CDR2: MNHEY, SVGAGI. CDR3 loop: CASSVSGNQPQHF. The CDR3 DNA follows: TGTGCCAGCAGCGTCTCAGGGAACCAGCCCCAGCATTTT.

The CDR3 coding sequence is TGTGCCAGCGGCGGGGTATCTGGGGCCAACGTCCTGACTTTC. Protein product: CASGGVSGANVLTF. The rearrangement uses TRBV7-7 and TRBJ2-6; tentatively, D is TRBD2 (6 bases). CDR3 length equals 14 residues. Germline values: CDR1 SSHAT, CDR2 FNYEAQ (reference sequence). V lost 8 bases, J lost 1 base, and 9 bases lay in between.

V and J are TRBV6-5 and TRBJ2-7; TRBD1 agrees at 7 bases. Trimming took 5 bases from V and 5 from J; bases not matched to a gene: 9. The CDR3 runs to 14 residues. CDR1 is MNHEY and CDR2 is SVGAGI in the germline V gene. The CDR3 DNA sequence: TGTGCCAGCAGTGACAACAGGGGAAGGGACGAGCAGTACTTC. This codes for CASSDNRGRDEQYF.

This clone was observed a single time. The gene calls are TRBV5-4 and TRBJ2-1; 10 bases match TRBD2. CDR1 is SGHNT, CDR2 YYREEE, per germline (reference sequence). Unmatched junction bases numbered 6, after V lost 1 base and J lost 5 bases. The CDR3 sequence is 16 residues long. The CDR3 loop reads CASSLPIAGGNNEQFF. In DNA form, the CDR3 reads TGTGCCAGCAGCTTGCCGATAGCGGGGGGTAACAATGAGCAGTTCTTC.

In DNA, the CDR3 is TGCGCCAGCAGCCAAGTGCCGGGGAGGGGTGGCTACACCTTC. Protein sequence: CASSQVPGRGGYTF. The chain employs TRBV4-3 and TRBJ1-2; a possible D gene is TRBD1 (5 bases). There are 14 residues in the CDR3. Trimming took 1 base from V and 7 from J, leaving 13 bases between them. Germline loops: CDR1 LGHNA, CDR2 YSLEER.

The CDR3 bases are TGTGCCAGCAGCCCGGGCCTGGAGGCAGATACGCAGTATTTT. Its translation: CASSPGLEADTQYF. The chain is built from TRBV11-3 and TRBJ2-3; D might be TRBD2 (5 bases). Trimming removed 5 bases from V and 4 bases from J, with 13 bases in between. The CDR3 is 14 amino acids. Germline lookup yields CDR1 SGHNT and CDR2 YENEEA.

The chain uses TRBV9 and TRBJ2-1, with TRBD2 identical over 11 bases. V lost 2 bases and J lost 8; bases outside the gene matches: 9. The CDR3 is 16 amino acids. In germline, CDR1 is SGDLS, CDR2 YYNGEE. In nucleotides, the CDR3 is TGTGCCAGCAGCGTGAAACTAGCGGGAGCCTGGGATGAGCAGTTCTTC. Its protein product is CASSVKLAGAWDEQFF.

The chain is built from TRBV28 and TRBJ1-2, with D uncertain. Germline CDR1 reads MDHEN; CDR2 reads SYDVKM. V was trimmed by 10 bases and J by 4 bases, leaving 19 bases between them. This CDR3 is built from 14 residues. The CDR3 DNA reads as TGTGCCACTTTCGCGCCCGCCGAGCTCTATGGCTACACCTTC. Translating it yields CATFAPAELYGYTF.

The genes are TRBV11-2 and TRBJ1-3; D remains ambiguous. The germline V and J ends were trimmed by 5 bases and 2 bases, with 13 bases remaining between them. Germline V CDR1 and CDR2: SGHAT, FQNNGV. There are 15 residues in the CDR3. The CDR3 loop is CASSPSGGTGNTIYF. CDR3 bases: TGTGCCAGCAGCCCTAGCGGCGGGACTGGAAACACCATATATTTT. Based on the CDR3 plus reference TRBV11-2 and TRBJ1-3, the full variable domain is EAGVAQSPRYKIIEKRQSVAFWCNPISGHATLYWYQQILGQGPKLLIQFQNNGVVDDSQLPKDRFSAERLKGVDSTLKIQPAKLEDSAVYLCASSPSGGTGNTIYFGEGSWLTVV.

This clone came up once. The chain combines TRBV28 with TRBJ2-6; 8 bases align to TRBD1. J lost 4 bases, V lost 6 bases, and 8 bases had no gene match. This CDR3 spans 16 amino acids. Germline V gives CDR1 MDHEN, CDR2 SYDVKM. The CDR3 loop reads CASRAGGAVGANVLTF. The CDR3, as DNA: TGTGCCAGCAGGGCAGGGGGCGCGGTAGGGGCCAACGTCCTGACTTTC.

The rearrangement uses TRBV5-4 and TRBJ2-3; the match to TRBD2 covers 9 bases. Unmatched junction bases numbered 5, after V lost 3 bases and J lost 6 bases. The length of the CDR3 is 14 residues. CDR1 is SGHNT, CDR2 YYREEE, per germline (reference sequence). The chain's CDR3 is CASSSAGTSDTQYF. Written as DNA, the CDR3 is TGTGCCAGCAGCTCTGCGGGGACTAGCGATACGCAGTATTTT.

The chain has TRBV2 and TRBJ1-2; D possibly corresponds to TRBD1 (6 bases). Trimming cost V 4 bases and J 7 bases, with 10 bases left between them. The CDR3 spans 12 residues. The V gene's germline CDR1 is SNHLY and CDR2 FYNNEI. The CDR3 reads CASSGTVSGYTF. CDR3 DNA: TGTGCCAGCAGTGGGACAGTTTCTGGCTACACCTTC.

V and J are TRBV15 and TRBJ1-2; TRBD1 aligns across 12 bases. The V gene end was trimmed by 2 bases and the J gene end by 3 bases; junction bases not matched to a gene: 10. Germline-derived CDR1 and CDR2 are LNHNV and YYDKDF (reference sequence). The CDR3 contains 18 residues. CDR3 amino acids: CATSRLGQGAGLDYGYTF. The CDR3 coding sequence is TGTGCCACCAGCAGATTGGGACAGGGGGCGGGCCTGGACTATGGCTACACCTTC.

This chain uses TRBV5-1 with TRBJ2-1; 14 bases match TRBD2. Germline V gene data show CDR1 as SGHRS and CDR2 as YFSETQ. The CDR3 covers 16 residues. The V and J ends lost 4 bases and 5 bases, in that order; junction bases with no gene match: 5. CDR3: CASSAGLAGANNEQFF. CDR3 bases: TGCGCCAGCAGCGCGGGACTAGCGGGGGCTAACAATGAGCAGTTCTTC.

The V and J genes are TRBV5-1 and TRBJ1-5, with 7 positions matching TRBD1. This CDR3 is built from 15 residues. Germline CDR1 and CDR2: SGHRS and YFSETQ. V lost 5 bases to trimming and J lost 3 bases; unmatched junction nucleotides: 8. CDR3 amino acids: CASRVGTANNQPQHF. The CDR3 DNA reads as TGCGCCAGCAGAGTCGGGACAGCGAACAATCAGCCCCAGCATTTT.